These 9 T cell receptor beta chains were all obtained from the same sample, sequenced in a study of regulatory T cells in long-lasting Graves disease. Time point meaning: persistent/refractory GD, antithyroid drugs over 5 years with positive TRAb. RNA extracted from PBMCs served as the sequencing template. TCR beta libraries were built with iRepertoire HTBI primers and Arm-PCR of CDR3 regions. TCRdb ran MiXCR on the multiplex PCR reads and lists one entry per CDR3 protein. The table has under 500,000 distinct CDR3 sequences, 20% to 25% seen once; the top ten hold less than 25%. The material was peripheral blood mononuclear cells (PBMCs), obtained when the disease was refractory, from a patient treated with antithyroid drugs. The receptors shown here come from a female donor with Graves disease.

The chain recombines TRBV7-9 with TRBJ2-5; 10 positions agree with TRBD1. Germline lookup yields CDR1 SEHNR and CDR2 FQNEAQ (reference sequence). This CDR3 spans 15 amino acids. V lost 5 bases to trimming and J lost 4 bases; unmatched junction nucleotides: 7. The CDR3 protein is CASSPGQGYGETQYF. The CDR3 bases are TGTGCCAGCAGCCCGGGACAGGGGTATGGAGAGACCCAGTACTTC.

J is TRBJ2-7 and V is TRBV4-1; weak D call: TRBD1 (6 bases). Germline CDR1 is MGHRA and CDR2 is YSYEKL. The CDR3 totals 15 residues. Deletions cut 4 bases from V and 4 bases from J, with 17 bases between. The CDR3 nucleotides read TGCGCCAGCAGCCCGAGACAGGACGGTTCGTACGAGCAGTACTTC. Amino acid sequence: CASSPRQDGSYEQYF.

The chain joins TRBV13 to TRBJ2-4; TRBD1 matches at 7 bases. The J call is uncertain, as TRBJ2-5 better fits the DNA end. The CDR3 is 15 amino acids. CDR1 and CDR2 from the germline V gene are PRHDT and FYEKMQ (reference sequence). The CDR3 DNA is TGTGCCAGCAGCCCTGGCACAAGCGAGGGGGCGACCCAGTACTTC. It is translated as CASSPGTSEGATQYF.

This clonotype was seen repeatedly, ten times or more. The J gene is TRBJ1-1, the V gene TRBV6-1; a possible D gene is TRBD1 (5 bases). V shed 5 bases and J shed 0 bases, with 19 bases lying between them. Germline CDR1 and CDR2: MNHNS and SASEGT. This CDR3 comprises 17 residues. In DNA form, the CDR3 reads TGTGCCAGCAGTCCTCCATGGGGGTTTGGGATGAACACTGAAGCTTTCTTT. It is translated as CASSPPWGFGMNTEAFF.

This rearrangement joins TRBV15 to TRBJ1-1, with D unclear. The germline V gene encodes CDR1 LNHNV and CDR2 YYDKDF (reference sequence). The CDR3 sequence is 15 residues long. V was clipped by 3 bases and J by 0 bases, with 11 bases between them. The CDR3: CATSSEQSLNTEAFF. CDR3 bases: TGTGCCACCAGCAGCGAACAGAGTTTGAACACTGAAGCTTTCTTT.

Points on this clonotype: The junction differs from germline at one of its ends, possibly a read error. This rearrangement joins TRBV7-2 to TRBJ2-5; D may be TRBD1 or TRBD2 (5 bases each). This CDR3 is built from 13 residues. Germline-derived CDR1 and CDR2 are SGHTA and FQGNSA. The CDR3 nucleotides read TGTGCCAGCAGCTTAGGGGACCAGGAGACCCAGTACTTC. Translated: CASSLGDQETQYF.

This clonotype was seen repeatedly, ten times or more. The V call is TRBV2, the J call TRBJ1-5; D gene uncertain. CDR3 length: 14 amino acids. The germline V gene encodes CDR1 SNHLY and CDR2 FYNNEI. V was clipped by 2 bases and J by 4 bases, with 9 bases between them. CDR3 coding DNA: TGTGCCAGCAGTGAATCGGGGAGTAATCAGCCCCAGCATTTT. This translates into CASSESGSNQPQHF.

This clonotype was counted many times. This chain links TRBV28 with TRBJ1-5, with 7 bases identical to TRBD1. CDR3 size: 14 residues. J gave up 1 base and V 5 bases, and 2 bases lay outside the gene matches. The germline V gene has CDR1 MDHEN and CDR2 SYDVKM. The CDR3 region is CASSLTGSNQPQHF. In DNA form, the CDR3 reads TGTGCCAGCAGTCTGACAGGGAGCAATCAGCCCCAGCATTTT.

This clonotype was seen a handful of times. Mismatch with germline at one junction end may stem from a read error. This chain links TRBV3-1 with TRBJ1-2; D might be TRBD1 (6 bases). This CDR3 is built from 13 residues. Germline V CDR1 and CDR2: LGHDT, YNNKEL (reference sequence). The CDR3 loop is CASSLVRGGSAHF. Here the CDR3 DNA reads TGTGCCAGCAGCTTGGTCAGGGGTGGATCGGCCCACTTC.